This T cell receptor (beta chain) was captured by sequencing in a study of T cell responses to AZD1222 COVID-19 vaccine. Germline V gene sequence: CDR1 MDHEN, CDR2 SYDVKM. V gave up 6 bases and J gave up 0 bases, with 15 bases separating them. The CDR3 spans 15 residues. TCRdb's table, derived via immunoSEQ multiplex PCR, lists solely in-frame clones and lacks some. Among 95,000 to 150,000 clones listed, approximately 84% were seen once. J is TRBJ2-7 and V is TRBV28; possible D gene TRBD1, 5 bases. Sequenced here: peripheral blood, sampled on day 0 of AZD1222 vaccination. The receptor's source is an adult in good health. The CDR3 is CASRKRVQDSYEQYF. CDR3 coding DNA: TGTGCCAGCAGAAAAAGGGTACAGGACTCCTACGAGCAGTACTTC.